The 8 T cell receptor beta chains below were found in one sample sequenced in a study of STAT5B mutations in CD4+ large granular lymphocyte leukemia. The assay was immunoSEQ multiplex PCR, and TCRdb's table has in-frame clones only and misses some. The sample contains approximately 32,000 clones, about nine tenths of which appear only once. The sample comprised CD4+ T cells from blood buffy coats. The receptor source for this set is a human donor in good health.

V gene TRBV29-1 combines with J gene TRBJ1-4; D unclear. Between the trimmed V and J ends, which lost 6 bases and 7 bases, there was a span of 9 bases. There are 11 residues in the CDR3. Germline assignment: CDR1 SQVTM and CDR2 ANQGSEA. The chain's CDR3 is CSVRDPEKLFF. The CDR3 DNA reads TGCAGCGTCAGAGACCCTGAAAAACTGTTTTTT. The full variable domain, completed using reference TRBV29-1 and TRBJ1-4, is SAVISQKPSRDICQRGTSLTIQCQVDSQVTMMFWYRQQPGQSLTLIATANQGSEATYESGFVIDKFPISRPNLTFSTLTVSNMSPEDSSIYLCSVRDPEKLFFGSGTQLSVL.

This clone was picked up one time. The V call is TRBV5-4, the J call TRBJ1-6, with D tentatively TRBD1 (5 bases). The CDR3 spans 14 residues. In germline, CDR1 is SGHNT, CDR2 YYREEE (reference sequence). The V and J ends lost 0 bases and 10 bases respectively, with 11 bases between them. The CDR3 reads CASSLGQGLSPLHF. As DNA, the CDR3 is TGTGCCAGCAGCTTGGGGCAGGGTCTATCACCCCTCCACTTT.

J is TRBJ1-3 and V is TRBV4-1; 7 bases are a match to TRBD1. With 5 bases clipped from V and 2 bases from J, the junction kept 3 bases outside the gene matches. Germline CDR1 MGHRA, CDR2 YSYEKL. This CDR3 region has 14 residues. The CDR3 reads CASSFQGAGNTIYF. The CDR3 nucleotides are TGCGCCAGCAGCTTCCAGGGGGCTGGAAACACCATATATTTT.

The CDR3 coding sequence is TGCGCCAGCTACGAAGGGGTGCGGAGCTATGGCTACACCTTC. Translation gives CASYEGVRSYGYTF. This chain connects TRBV5-1 to TRBJ1-2, with TRBD1 as a possible D gene (5 bases). The CDR3 sequence is 14 residues long. CDR1 is SGHRS, CDR2 YFSETQ, per germline. Trimming left V 7 bases short and J 4 bases short, with 17 bases between. The complete variable domain, with remaining parts taken from reference TRBV5-1 and TRBJ1-2, reads KAGVTQTPRYLIKTRGQQVTLSCSPISGHRSVSWYQQTPGQGLQFLFEYFSETQRNKGNFPGRFSGRQFSNSRSEMNVSTLELGDSALYLCASYEGVRSYGYTFGSGTRLTVV.

This chain connects TRBV19 to TRBJ2-1; unclear D gene. The CDR3 loop spans 12 amino acids. The germline V gene has CDR1 LNHDA and CDR2 SQIVND (reference sequence). V lost 7 bases and J 14 bases, leaving 18 bases between the germline ends. CDR3 amino acids: CASISEAGWEFF. CDR3 sequence (DNA): TGTGCCAGTATCTCCGAGGCAGGTTGGGAGTTCTTC. Full variable domain (outside the CDR3, taken from reference TRBV19 and TRBJ2-1): DGGITQSPKYLFRKEGQNVTLSCEQNLNHDAMYWYRQDPGQGLRLIYYSQIVNDFQKGDIAEGYSVSREKKESFPLTVTSAQKNPTAFYLCASISEAGWEFFGPGTRLTVL.

The gene calls are TRBV7-9 and TRBJ2-5; 8 bases agree with TRBD1. The V segment lost 3 bases and the J segment 5 bases; nucleotides outside the gene matches: 2. This CDR3 spans 13 amino acids. The V gene's germline CDR1 is SEHNR and CDR2 FQNEAQ (reference sequence). This CDR3 is CASSFGQGETQYF. The CDR3 DNA reads TGTGCCAGCAGCTTCGGACAGGGCGAGACCCAGTACTTC.

The genes are TRBV19 and TRBJ2-5; 7 nucleotides match TRBD2. Germline CDR1 LNHDA, CDR2 SQIVND (reference sequence). Germline trimming cut 6 bases from V and 4 bases from J; bases unmatched to any gene: 8. This CDR3 has 14 amino acids. The CDR3, as DNA: TGTGCCAGTAGAAAAGCGGGGAGCCCAGAGACCCAGTACTTC. Translated: CASRKAGSPETQYF.

V is TRBV11-2 and J is TRBJ2-1; D not resolved. The V gene's germline CDR1 is SGHAT and CDR2 FQNNGV. This CDR3 is 15 amino acids long. Trimming removed 1 base from V and 6 bases from J, with 13 bases in between. Here the CDR3 reads CASSLVPALSNEQFF. The CDR3 bases are TGTGCCAGCAGCTTAGTCCCCGCACTGAGCAATGAGCAGTTCTTC. Combining the CDR3 with reference TRBV11-2 and TRBJ2-1 gives the whole variable domain EAGVAQSPRYKIIEKRQSVAFWCNPISGHATLYWYQQILGQGPKLLIQFQNNGVVDDSQLPKDRFSAERLKGVDSTLKIQPAKLEDSAVYLCASSLVPALSNEQFFGPGTRLTVL.